Presented here are 24 T cell receptor beta chains from one specimen sequenced in a study of blood T cells in healthy people across ages. A second about 7 to 11 cycle PCR used barcoded and J-beta primers. TCRdb re-analysed the 5' RACE reads in MiXCR, keeping a single row per CDR3 protein. The sample has roughly 560,000 distinct CDR3 sequences; around 24% are singletons. These same records also appear under a second study, on T cells of mothers and their children.

The specimen was blood. The receptors come from a boy younger than 18 in good health.

The V call is TRBV4-1, the J call TRBJ1-1; D gene uncertain. V dropped 3 bases and J dropped 0 bases, with 8 bases sitting between them. The germline V gene has CDR1 MGHRA and CDR2 YSYEKL. The CDR3 is 14 amino acids. The CDR3 reads CASSHAGLNTEAFF. CDR3 nucleotides: TGCGCCAGCAGCCACGCGGGCCTGAACACTGAAGCTTTCTTT.

The rearrangement uses TRBV13 and TRBJ1-1; D is unclear. Looked up from germline, CDR1 is PRHDT and CDR2 is FYEKMQ (reference sequence). V lost 7 bases and J lost 1, with 19 bases in between. This CDR3 is 16 amino acids long. CDR3 in DNA: TGTGCCAGCATCCTCGTCTTCTTACCGTGGAACACTGAAGCTTTCTTT. Protein product: CASILVFLPWNTEAFF.

This rearrangement joins TRBV7-9 to TRBJ2-7, with 11 bases fitting TRBD2. Germline assignment: CDR1 SEHNR and CDR2 FQNEAQ (reference sequence). The CDR3 totals 19 residues. The V gene end was trimmed by 5 bases and the J gene end by 0 bases; junction bases not matched to a gene: 15. CDR3 DNA: TGTGCCAGCAGCACTAGCGGGAGCATAGCGACAGGGTACTCCTACGAGCAGTACTTC. Protein sequence: CASSTSGSIATGYSYEQYF.

This clonotype was picked up a small number of times. The V gene is TRBV7-3, the J gene TRBJ2-5, with D perhaps TRBD2 (6 bases). Between the trimmed V and J ends, which lost 1 base and 4 bases, there was a span of 10 bases. CDR3 length: 14 amino acids. In germline, CDR1 is SGHTA, CDR2 FQGTGA. Here the CDR3 DNA reads TGTGCCAGCAGCTTAAGTAGGGAGGCAGAGACCCAGTACTTC. Its protein is CASSLSREAETQYF.

The chain carries TRBV4-1 and TRBJ1-5; 7 bases agree with TRBD1. This CDR3 is 14 amino acids long. The V and J ends lost 3 bases and 3 bases, in that order; junction bases with no gene match: 2. CDR1 and CDR2 from the germline V gene are MGHRA and YSYEKL. Here the CDR3 reads CASSQGQPNQPQHF. CDR3 DNA sequence: TGCGCCAGCAGCCAGGGACAGCCCAATCAGCCCCAGCATTTT.

This clonotype was seen only a few times. The gene calls are TRBV15 and TRBJ1-5; TRBD1 agrees at 8 bases. With V trimmed by 5 bases and J by 6 bases, 12 bases remained unmatched. Germline lookup yields CDR1 LNHNV and CDR2 YYDKDF (reference sequence). The CDR3 is 16 amino acids. CDR3 coding DNA: TGTGCCACCAGCGGTGGACAGGGAAGGGGAAGTCAGCCCCAGCATTTT. Translation gives CATSGGQGRGSQPQHF.

This clonotype was counted a few times. This chain connects TRBV5-6 to TRBJ2-3, with D hard to call. Germline values: CDR1 SGHDT, CDR2 YYEEEE. V dropped 3 bases and J dropped 0 bases, with 8 bases sitting between them. This CDR3 has 14 residues. The CDR3 bases are TGTGCCAGCAGCTGGGTAGGGAGCACAGATACGCAGTATTTT. It codes for CASSWVGSTDTQYF.

The chain combines TRBV11-2 with TRBJ2-1; 8 positions agree with TRBD1. Germline loops: CDR1 SGHAT, CDR2 FQNNGV. With V trimmed by 6 bases and J by 3 bases, 13 bases remained unmatched. The CDR3 runs 17 residues. DNA of the CDR3: TGTGCCAGCAGTTCGTCCGGTAGGACAGGGCACTACAATGAGCAGTTCTTC. Amino acids: CASSSSGRTGHYNEQFF.

The chain links TRBV25-1 to TRBJ1-2; a weak D match, TRBD1 (6 bases). CDR1 and CDR2 from the germline V gene are MGHDK and SYGVNS. The ends were cut back, 4 bases at V and 0 bases at J, with 21 bases in the middle. The CDR3 loop spans 18 amino acids. The chain's CDR3 is CASSGPAELPGANYGYTF. The CDR3 coding sequence is TGTGCCAGCAGTGGGCCCGCGGAGCTACCAGGGGCTAACTATGGCTACACCTTC.

This sequence joins TRBV7-9 and TRBJ2-2, with 7 positions matching TRBD1. Germline V lookup: CDR1 SEHNR, CDR2 FQNEAQ (reference sequence). V lost 4 bases and J lost 5; bases outside the gene matches: 7. The CDR3 has 15 residues. This CDR3 reads CASSSPGGVTGELFF. As DNA, the CDR3 is TGTGCCAGCAGCTCCCCAGGGGGAGTAACCGGGGAGCTGTTTTTT.

This clonotype was observed a single time. The V and J genes are TRBV28 and TRBJ1-1; D is ambiguous. Germline V lookup: CDR1 MDHEN, CDR2 SYDVKM. Trimming pared 3 bases from V and 7 bases from J, leaving 9 bases between. The CDR3 spans 12 residues. CDR3 region: CASSFSEDEAFF. DNA for the CDR3: TGTGCCAGCAGTTTTTCGGAGGATGAAGCTTTCTTT.

There are many counts of this clonotype. The chain joins TRBV25-1 to TRBJ1-6; D possibly corresponds to TRBD1 (5 bases). The CDR3 runs 14 residues. V was pared by 7 bases and J by 9 bases, with 16 bases between. CDR1 and CDR2 (germline): MGHDK, SYGVNS. The DNA of the CDR3 is TGTGCCAGCACTCATCGGCAGGGTAGTTCACCCCTCCACTTT. Its protein is CASTHRQGSSPLHF.

The genes are TRBV5-1 and TRBJ2-2; D may be TRBD2 (6 bases). Looked up from germline, CDR1 is SGHRS and CDR2 is YFSETQ. Trimming removed 4 bases from V and 0 bases from J, with 16 bases in between. The CDR3 extends over 17 amino acids. CDR3 residues: CASSGAASVSNTGELFF. CDR3 nucleotide sequence: TGCGCCAGCAGCGGTGCCGCTAGCGTTTCGAACACCGGGGAGCTGTTTTTT.

V gene TRBV20-1 combines with J gene TRBJ2-5, with 10 positions matching TRBD1. The tail of the sequence fits TRBJ2-7 better, so the J call may be wrong. In germline, CDR1 is DFQATT, CDR2 SNEGSKA (reference sequence). CDR3 length: 13 amino acids. The CDR3 reads CSCNRDRGYEQYF. The CDR3 DNA reads TGCAGTTGTAACCGGGACAGGGGCTACGAGCAGTACTTC.

V usage is TRBV6-1 and J usage is TRBJ2-5; 9 bases align to TRBD1. The DNA end is more similar to TRBJ2-7, so the J call may be wrong. CDR3 length equals 14 residues. The V gene's germline CDR1 is MNHNS and CDR2 SASEGT. The DNA of the CDR3 is TGTGCCAGCAGCGCCGGGACAGGGTGGTACGAGCAGTACTTC. This gives the protein CASSAGTGWYEQYF.

The sample holds a few counts of this clonotype. V is TRBV10-3 and J is TRBJ2-5, with 9 bases aligning to TRBD2. Germline V gene sequence: CDR1 ENHRY, CDR2 SYGVKD. Germline trimming cut 0 bases from V and 1 base from J; bases unmatched to any gene: 3. The CDR3 has 16 residues. The DNA of the CDR3 is TGTGCCATCAGTGAGTCCCTAGCGGGGCCCCAAGAGACCCAGTACTTC. Its protein is CAISESLAGPQETQYF.

The chain links TRBV28 to TRBJ1-2; D call uncertain. V lost 3 bases and J lost 4, with 12 bases in between. In germline, CDR1 is MDHEN, CDR2 SYDVKM. There are 14 residues in the CDR3. The CDR3 loop reads CASSFSQEPYGYTF. CDR3 bases: TGTGCCAGCAGTTTCTCTCAGGAGCCCTATGGCTACACCTTC.

CDR3 protein: CSARSSSGGFQETQYF. The CDR3 DNA is TGCAGTGCTAGAAGTTCTAGCGGGGGATTCCAAGAGACCCAGTACTTC. The gene calls are TRBV20-1 and TRBJ2-5; 10 bases align to TRBD2. V was clipped by 2 bases and J by 1 base; unmatched bases: 7. Germline-derived CDR1 and CDR2 are DFQATT and SNEGSKA (reference sequence). This CDR3 has 16 amino acids.

This clonotype has just a few counts. In DNA, the CDR3 is TGTGCCAGCATTGACTTATCTTACAATGAGCAGTTCTTC. This translates into CASIDLSYNEQFF. V and J are TRBV7-9 and TRBJ2-1; D remains ambiguous. Trimming pared 7 bases from V and 4 bases from J, leaving 11 bases between. Germline V gives CDR1 SEHNR, CDR2 FQNEAQ (reference sequence). The CDR3 consists of 13 residues.

The chain couples TRBV25-1 to TRBJ2-5; D is ambiguous. The CDR3 extends over 13 amino acids. The V gene lost 4 bases and the J gene lost 5 bases, with 11 bases spanning the gap. Germline V gene sequence: CDR1 MGHDK, CDR2 SYGVNS. CDR3 DNA: TGTGCCAGCAGTGGCAGTCCTGTGGAGACCCAGTACTTC. It translates to CASSGSPVETQYF.

About this clonotype: Here the CDR3 omits its conserved ending phenylalanine or tryptophan, so a read error is the likely source. The V gene is TRBV11-1, the J gene TRBJ2-7, with 10 bases fitting TRBD1. The CDR3 contains 14 residues. V trimming: 5 bases; J trimming: 3 bases; junction bases outside the gene matches: 4. In germline, CDR1 is SGHAT, CDR2 FQDESV (reference sequence). In DNA, the CDR3 is TGTGCCAGCAGCATAGGGACAGGGGACTACGAGCAGTACCTC. The encoded protein is CASSIGTGDYEQYL.

The V call is TRBV4-2, the J call TRBJ2-5; 13 bases match TRBD2. With 4 bases clipped from V and 5 bases from J, the junction kept 7 bases outside the gene matches. This CDR3 region has 16 residues. From germline, CDR1 is LGHNA and CDR2 YNFKEQ. Here the CDR3 DNA reads TGTGCCAGCAGCCGACAACTAGCGGGAGGGCTCGAGACCCAGTACTTC. Its protein product is CASSRQLAGGLETQYF.

The rearrangement links TRBV7-2 to TRBJ1-3; no clear D gene. This CDR3 spans 12 amino acids. Trimming cost V 6 bases and J 9 bases, with 12 bases left between them. CDR1 SGHTA and CDR2 FQGNSA come from the germline V gene. The CDR3 loop is CASRRVPGTIYF. The CDR3 DNA reads as TGTGCCAGCAGGAGGGTCCCGGGCACCATATATTTT.

The genes are TRBV7-2 and TRBJ2-2, with a tentative D call TRBD1 (5 bases). Trimming pared 1 base from V and 1 base from J, leaving 13 bases between. Per germline, CDR1 SGHTA and CDR2 FQGNSA. CDR3 length: 17 residues. Here the CDR3 reads CASSLVYGRVNTGELFF. CDR3 in DNA: TGTGCCAGCAGCTTAGTATACGGCAGGGTGAACACCGGGGAGCTGTTTTTT.